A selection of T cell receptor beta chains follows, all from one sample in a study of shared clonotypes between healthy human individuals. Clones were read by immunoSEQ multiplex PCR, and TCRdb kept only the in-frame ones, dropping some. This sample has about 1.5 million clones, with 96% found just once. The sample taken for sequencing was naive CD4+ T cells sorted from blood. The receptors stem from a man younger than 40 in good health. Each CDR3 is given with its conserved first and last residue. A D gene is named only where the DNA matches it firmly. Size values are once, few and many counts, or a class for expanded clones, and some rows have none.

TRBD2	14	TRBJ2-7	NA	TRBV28	CASSSGLATYEQYF	TGTGCCAGCAGTTCGGGACTAGCGACTTACGAGCAGTACTTC
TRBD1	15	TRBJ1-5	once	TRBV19	CASMGTGPNNQPQHF	TGTGCCAGTATGGGGACAGGGCCTAACAATCAGCCCCAGCATTTT
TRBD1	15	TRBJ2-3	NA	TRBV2	CASSAAQGGTDTQYF	TGTGCCAGCAGTGCCGCCCAGGGGGGCACAGATACGCAGTATTTT
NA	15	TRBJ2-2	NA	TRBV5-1	CASSLIEWETGELFF	TGCGCCAGCAGCTTGATCGAGTGGGAGACCGGGGAGCTGTTTTTT
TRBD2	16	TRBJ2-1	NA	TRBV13	CASSPYTSGRRNEQFF	TGTGCCAGCAGCCCCTACACTAGCGGGAGGAGAAATGAGCAGTTCTTC
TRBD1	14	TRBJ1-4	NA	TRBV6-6	CASSSGTGEEKLFF	TGTGCCAGCAGTTCCGGGACAGGGGAAGAAAAACTGTTTTTT
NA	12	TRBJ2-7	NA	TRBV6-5	CASRRSSYEQYF	TGTGCCAGCAGACGATCTTCCTACGAGCAGTACTTC
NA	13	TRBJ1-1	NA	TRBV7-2	CASSFSQNTEAFF	TGTGCCAGCAGCTTTTCGCAGAACACTGAAGCTTTCTTT
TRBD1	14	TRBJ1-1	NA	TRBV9	CASSTGQMNTEAFF	TGTGCCAGCAGCACGGGACAGATGAACACTGAAGCTTTCTTT
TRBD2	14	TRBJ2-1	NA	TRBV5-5	CASSDTSGIDEQFF	TGTGCCAGCAGCGACACTAGCGGGATCGATGAGCAGTTCTTC
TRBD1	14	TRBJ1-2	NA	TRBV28	CASSPTGTNYGYTF	TGTGCCAGCAGCCCGACAGGGACTAACTATGGCTACACCTTC
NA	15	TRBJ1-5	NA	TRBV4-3	CASSQDGNSNQPQHF	TGCGCCAGCAGCCAAGACGGGAATAGCAATCAGCCCCAGCATTTT
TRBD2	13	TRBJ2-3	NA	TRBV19	CASRAGATDTQYF	TGTGCCAGTAGGGCGGGAGCCACAGATACGCAGTATTTT
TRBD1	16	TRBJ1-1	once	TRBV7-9	CASSPDRGPLNTEAFF	TGTGCCAGCAGCCCGGACAGGGGGCCACTGAACACTGAAGCTTTCTTT
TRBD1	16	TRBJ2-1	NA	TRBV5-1	CASSFEPGYRGNEQFF	TGCGCCAGCAGCTTTGAACCGGGGTACAGGGGGAATGAGCAGTTCTTC
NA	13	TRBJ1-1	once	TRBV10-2	CASSEKRATEAFF	TGCGCCAGCAGTGAGAAGAGGGCCACTGAAGCTTTCTTT
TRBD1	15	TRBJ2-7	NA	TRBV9	CASSAQTGFFYEQYF	TGTGCCAGCAGCGCCCAGACAGGGTTTTTTTACGAGCAGTACTTC
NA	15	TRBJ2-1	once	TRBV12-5	CASGLASNSYNEQFF	TGTGCTAGTGGCTTGGCATCAAACTCCTACAATGAGCAGTTCTTC
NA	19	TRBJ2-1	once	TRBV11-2	CASNWDGLTPGGARNEQFF	TGTGCCAGCAACTGGGACGGCCTGACTCCCGGCGGGGCGAGGAATGAGCAGTTCTTC
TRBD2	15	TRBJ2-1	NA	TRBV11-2	CASSSGRASYNEQFF	TGTGCCAGCTCGAGCGGGAGGGCCTCCTACAATGAGCAGTTCTTC
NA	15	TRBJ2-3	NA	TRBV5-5	CASSRRVGNTDTQYF	TGTGCCAGCAGCCGGCGGGTAGGGAACACAGATACGCAGTATTTT
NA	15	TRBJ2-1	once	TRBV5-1	CASSLGGVAYNEQFF	TGCGCCAGCAGCTTGGGAGGAGTGGCCTACAATGAGCAGTTCTTC
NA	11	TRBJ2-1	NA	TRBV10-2	CASSEKREQFF	TGCGCCAGCAGTGAAAAGCGGGAGCAGTTCTTC
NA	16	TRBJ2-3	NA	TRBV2	CASSRRTGGVTDTQYF	TGTGCCAGCAGCCGACGGACAGGAGGGGTCACAGATACGCAGTATTTT
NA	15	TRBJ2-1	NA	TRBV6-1	CASTSGRAASNEQFF	TGTGCCAGCACCTCGGGTAGGGCCGCCTCGAATGAGCAGTTCTTC
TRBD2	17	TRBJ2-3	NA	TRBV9	CASSVTSGRALTDTQYF	TGTGCCAGCAGCGTGACTAGCGGGAGGGCATTAACAGATACGCAGTATTTT
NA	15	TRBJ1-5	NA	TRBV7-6	CASSLGTRSNQPQHF	TGTGCCAGCAGCTTGGGGACGCGTAGCAATCAGCCCCAGCATTTT
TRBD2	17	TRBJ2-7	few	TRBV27	CASSLAPLSGSNYEQYF	TGTGCCAGCAGTTTAGCCCCACTTAGCGGGAGTAATTACGAGCAGTACTTC
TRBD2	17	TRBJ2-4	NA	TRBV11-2	CASSASGIGEAKNIQYF	TGTGCCAGCAGCGCCAGCGGGATAGGGGAAGCCAAAAACATTCAGTACTTC